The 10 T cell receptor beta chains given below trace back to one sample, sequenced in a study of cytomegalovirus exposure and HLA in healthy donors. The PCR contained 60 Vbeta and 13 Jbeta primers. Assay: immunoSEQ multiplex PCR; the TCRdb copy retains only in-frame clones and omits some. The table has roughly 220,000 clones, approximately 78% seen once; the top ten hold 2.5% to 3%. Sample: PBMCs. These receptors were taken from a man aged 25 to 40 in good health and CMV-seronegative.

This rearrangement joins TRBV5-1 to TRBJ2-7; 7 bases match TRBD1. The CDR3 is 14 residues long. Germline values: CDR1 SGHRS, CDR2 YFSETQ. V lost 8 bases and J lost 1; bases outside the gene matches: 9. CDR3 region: CASASGTVSYEQYF. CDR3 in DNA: TGCGCCAGTGCATCCGGGACAGTTTCCTACGAGCAGTACTTC.

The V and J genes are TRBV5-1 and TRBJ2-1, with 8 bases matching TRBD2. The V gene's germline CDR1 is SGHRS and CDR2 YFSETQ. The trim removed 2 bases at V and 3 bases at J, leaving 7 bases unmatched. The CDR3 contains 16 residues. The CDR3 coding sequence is TGCGCCAGCAGCTTCAAAGAGCGGGGGAACTACAATGAGCAGTTCTTC. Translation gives CASSFKERGNYNEQFF.

The CDR3 bases are TGTGCCAGCTCCACGAATCCTACAGGGAATGAAAAACTGTTTTTT. Translation: CASSTNPTGNEKLFF. The chain links TRBV18 to TRBJ1-4; a possible D gene is TRBD1 (6 bases). This CDR3 comprises 15 residues. In germline, CDR1 is KGHSH, CDR2 LQKENI. V lost 6 bases and J lost 5, with 16 bases in between.

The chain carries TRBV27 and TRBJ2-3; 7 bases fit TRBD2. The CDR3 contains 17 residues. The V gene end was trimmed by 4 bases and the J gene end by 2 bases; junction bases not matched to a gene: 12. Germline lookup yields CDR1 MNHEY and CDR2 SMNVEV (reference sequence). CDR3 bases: TGTGCCAGCAGTTCCTCGAAAGCGGGGATCATCACAGATACGCAGTATTTT. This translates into CASSSSKAGIITDTQYF.

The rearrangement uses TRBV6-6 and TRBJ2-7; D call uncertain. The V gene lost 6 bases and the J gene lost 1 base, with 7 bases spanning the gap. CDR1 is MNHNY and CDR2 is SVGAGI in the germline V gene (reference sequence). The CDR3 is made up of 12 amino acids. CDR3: CASSGSSYEQYF. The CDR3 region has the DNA TGTGCCAGCAGCGGGTCTTCCTACGAGCAGTACTTC.

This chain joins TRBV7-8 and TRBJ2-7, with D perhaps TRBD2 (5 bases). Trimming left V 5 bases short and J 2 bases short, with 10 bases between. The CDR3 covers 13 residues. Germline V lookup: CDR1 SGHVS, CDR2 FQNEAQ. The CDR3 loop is CASSEGLAYEQYF. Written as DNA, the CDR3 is TGTGCCAGCAGCGAGGGTCTGGCCTACGAGCAGTACTTC.

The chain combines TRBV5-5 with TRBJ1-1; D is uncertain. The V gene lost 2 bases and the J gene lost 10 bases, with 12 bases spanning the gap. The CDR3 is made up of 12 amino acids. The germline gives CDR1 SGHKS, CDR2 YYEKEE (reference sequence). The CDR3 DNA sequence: TGTGCCAGCAGCTTCGCCAGCTGCGGAGCTTTCTTT. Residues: CASSFASCGAFF.

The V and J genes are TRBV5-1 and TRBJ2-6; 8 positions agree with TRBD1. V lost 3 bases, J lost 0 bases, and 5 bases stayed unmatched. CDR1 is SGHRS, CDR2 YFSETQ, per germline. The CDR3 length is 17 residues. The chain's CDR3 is CASSWRQGSSGANVLTF. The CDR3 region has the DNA TGCGCCAGCAGCTGGAGACAGGGGAGCTCTGGGGCCAACGTCCTGACTTTC.

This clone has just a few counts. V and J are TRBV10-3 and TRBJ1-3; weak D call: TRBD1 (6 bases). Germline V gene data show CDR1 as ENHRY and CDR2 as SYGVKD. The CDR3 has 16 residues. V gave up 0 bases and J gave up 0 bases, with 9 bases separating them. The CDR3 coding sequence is TGTGCCATCAGTGAGTCGAGGGGGAGCTCTGGAAACACCATATATTTT. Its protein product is CAISESRGSSGNTIYF.

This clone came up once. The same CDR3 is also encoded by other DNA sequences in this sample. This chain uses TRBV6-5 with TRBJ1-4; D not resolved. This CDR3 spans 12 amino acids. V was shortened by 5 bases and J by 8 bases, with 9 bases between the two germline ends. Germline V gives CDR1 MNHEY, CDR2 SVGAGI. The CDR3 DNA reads TGTGCCAGCAGTGACCCGGGGGAAAAACTGTTTTTT. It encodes CASSDPGEKLFF.